The 27 T cell receptor beta chains in this list originate from one sample, sequenced in a study of blood T cell repertoires in COVID-19. Produced via immunoSEQ multiplex PCR; TCRdb's table is partial and in-frame only. This sample has 250,000 to 300,000 clones, with around 90% found just once. The material sequenced was peripheral blood. The receptors here all came from a woman in her 70s with COVID-19, enrolled during active disease.

This clone was seen only a few times. This sequence joins TRBV5-4 and TRBJ1-1, with unresolved D. The CDR3 has 14 residues. Germline CDR1 reads SGHNT; CDR2 reads YYREEE (reference sequence). Trimming took off 3 bases at V and 4 bases at J, with 13 bases between the two ends. The CDR3 sequence: CASSWRGTATEAFF. In DNA form, the CDR3 reads TGTGCCAGCAGCTGGCGGGGAACGGCCACTGAAGCTTTCTTT.

The chain joins TRBV11-3 to TRBJ2-3, with D possibly TRBD2 on 6 matching bases. The CDR3 consists of 14 residues. The germline V gene has CDR1 SGHNT and CDR2 YENEEA. V lost 5 bases and J 2 bases, leaving 11 bases between the germline ends. The DNA of the CDR3 is TGTGCCAGCAGCGCTAGCGAGACCACAGATACGCAGTATTTT. Its translation: CASSASETTDTQYF.

The chain joins TRBV7-9 to TRBJ1-2; 8 positions match TRBD1. The ends lost 5 bases at V and 6 bases at J; junction bases unmatched: 5. CDR3 length equals 13 residues. Germline lookup yields CDR1 SEHNR and CDR2 FQNEAQ (reference sequence). The CDR3 DNA reads TGTGCCAGCAGCGTGACAGGGGCTAATGGCTACACCTTC. This encodes CASSVTGANGYTF.

The rearrangement joins TRBV18 to TRBJ1-2, with a weak D call TRBD1 (5 bases). V dropped 0 bases and J dropped 5 bases, with 13 bases sitting between them. The germline V gene encodes CDR1 KGHSH and CDR2 LQKENI. The CDR3 has 15 amino acids. The CDR3 sequence is CASSPPTGRDYGYTF. CDR3 in DNA: TGTGCCAGCTCACCACCGACTGGCAGGGATTATGGCTACACCTTC.

This chain joins TRBV30 and TRBJ2-5, with TRBD1 as a possible D gene (6 bases). Germline V gene lookup returns CDR1 GTSNPN and CDR2 SVGIG (reference sequence). The V gene lost 3 bases and the J gene lost 4 bases, with 18 bases spanning the gap. The CDR3 has 15 residues. Here the CDR3 DNA reads TGTGCCTGGAGCCCGGGACACGGCTATCGAGAGACCCAGTACTTC. It translates to CAWSPGHGYRETQYF. Full variable domain (remainder filled in from reference TRBV30 and TRBJ2-5): SQTIHQWPATLVQPVGSPLSLECTVEGTSNPNLYWYRQAAGRGLQLLFYSVGIGQISSEVPQNLSASRPQDRQFILSSKKLLLSDSGFYLCAWSPGHGYRETQYFGPGTRLLVL.

V gene TRBV30 combines with J gene TRBJ2-7; TRBD1 might be the D (5 bases). CDR3 length: 13 amino acids. Trimming removed 0 bases from V and 5 bases from J, with 11 bases in between. The V gene's germline CDR1 is GTSNPN and CDR2 SVGIG (reference sequence). Here the CDR3 reads CAWSVLLGDEQYF. Here the CDR3 DNA reads TGTGCCTGGAGTGTACTTTTAGGGGACGAGCAGTACTTC.

For this clone: The same CDR3 arises from other DNA sequences in this sample as well. The rearrangement uses TRBV30 and TRBJ2-7; 7 bases fit TRBD1. J lost 3 bases, V lost 1 base, and 3 bases had no gene match. The CDR3 consists of 13 residues. The germline gives CDR1 GTSNPN, CDR2 SVGIG (reference sequence). The CDR3 bases are TGTGCCTGGAGTGGGGACAGCAGCTACGAGCAGTACTTC. Translation gives CAWSGDSSYEQYF.

V gene TRBV1 combines with J gene TRBJ1-1; TRBD1 reflects the table's D call only, with no check against the DNA. TRBV1 is classified as a pseudogene. The CDR3 contains 21 residues. In nucleotides, the CDR3 is TGCACCAGCAGCCAACTTTACATCCCGGACAGCTCCCGCGAAGGGAACACTGAAGCTTTCTTT. As protein: CTSSQLYIPDSSREGNTEAFF.

The CDR3 DNA follows: TGCGCCAGCAGCTTCTCGGGGAGGGCCCAAGAGACCCAGTACTTC. It encodes CASSFSGRAQETQYF. The gene calls are TRBV5-1 and TRBJ2-5; 7 bases fit TRBD2. Germline values: CDR1 SGHRS, CDR2 YFSETQ. The CDR3 contains 15 residues. J gave up 1 base and V 2 bases, and 5 bases lay outside the gene matches.

Turning to this clone: The junction and the germline gene differ at one end; a read error may be behind it. The V and J genes are TRBV4-1 and TRBJ2-1; TRBD2 matches at 9 bases. Germline V gene lookup returns CDR1 MGHRA and CDR2 YSYEKL. The CDR3 sequence is 16 residues long. The CDR3: CASSQPYEGAAGGQVF. CDR3 coding DNA: TGCGCCAGCAGCCAACCATACGAAGGTGCCGCGGGAGGGCAAGTCTTC.

The count of this clone is one. The rearrangement joins TRBV18 to TRBJ1-5, with 9 positions matching TRBD1. The CDR3 spans 16 residues. V shed 2 bases and J 16 bases; nucleotides not matched to a gene: 18. CDR1 is KGHSH, CDR2 LQKENI, per germline. In DNA form, the CDR3 reads TGTGCCAGCTCACCAAGCAGTCCCGGGACAGGGTGGTTTGCCCATTTT. Its translation is CASSPSSPGTGWFAHF.

The V gene is TRBV28, the J gene TRBJ1-5; D is perhaps TRBD1 (5 bases). V was pared by 3 bases and J by 1 base, with 16 bases between. The CDR3 has 17 amino acids. CDR1 is MDHEN, CDR2 SYDVKM, per germline. The CDR3 sequence is CASSFGGRIGSNQPQHF. As DNA, the CDR3 is TGTGCCAGCAGTTTTGGGGGGAGGATCGGGAGCAATCAGCCCCAGCATTTT.

The chain employs TRBV28 and TRBJ1-2; 8 bases agree with TRBD1. There are 16 residues in the CDR3. With V trimmed by 5 bases and J by 1 base, 9 bases remained unmatched. Germline values: CDR1 MDHEN, CDR2 SYDVKM. The CDR3 is CASSRQGTPINYGYTF. CDR3 bases: TGTGCCAGCAGTCGACAGGGGACTCCCATTAACTATGGCTACACCTTC.

The J gene is TRBJ1-2, the V gene TRBV15, with D hard to call. Germline-derived CDR1 and CDR2 are LNHNV and YYDKDF (reference sequence). V lost 9 bases, J lost 4 bases, and 18 bases lay in between. This CDR3 is built from 14 residues. CDR3 loop: CATTNRASRYGYTF. The CDR3 region has the DNA TGTGCCACAACGAATCGCGCGTCTCGCTATGGCTACACCTTC.

V and J are TRBV28 and TRBJ1-2; a weak D match, TRBD1 (5 bases). This CDR3 region has 14 residues. Per the germline V gene, CDR1 is MDHEN and CDR2 is SYDVKM. Trimming removed 6 bases from V and 4 bases from J, with 15 bases in between. DNA of the CDR3: TGTGCCAGCAGCTTAAACCGGGACTTCTATGGCTACACCTTC. Translated, it gives CASSLNRDFYGYTF.

This chain connects TRBV3-1 (or the pseudogene TRBV3-2) to TRBJ1-1; D not certain. V dropped 4 bases and J dropped 3 bases, with 9 bases sitting between them. Germline V gene data show CDR1 as LGHDT and CDR2 as YNNKEL (reference sequence). The CDR3 has 13 residues. The CDR3 DNA reads as TGTGCCAGCAGCCTGGGCCCGGACACTGAAGCTTTCTTT. It translates to CASSLGPDTEAFF.

V gene TRBV29-1 combines with J gene TRBJ2-2, with TRBD2 matching over 8 bases. CDR1 is SQVTM and CDR2 is ANQGSEA in the germline V gene. The CDR3 has 16 residues. V trimming: 6 bases; J trimming: 4 bases; junction bases outside the gene matches: 13. CDR3 sequence reads: CSVSGLARGSTGELFF. In nucleotides, the CDR3 is TGCAGCGTCTCCGGACTAGCCCGGGGGTCCACCGGGGAGCTGTTTTTT.

This sequence joins TRBV6-5 and TRBJ1-5, with 7 bases aligning to TRBD1. Germline values: CDR1 MNHEY, CDR2 SVGAGI. Trimming took 6 bases from V and 0 from J; bases not matched to a gene: 5. The CDR3 runs 15 residues. The CDR3 DNA reads TGTGCCAGCAGGCCGGGACAGAATAGCAATCAGCCCCAGCATTTT. It codes for CASRPGQNSNQPQHF.

The rearrangement uses TRBV19 and TRBJ2-3; 12 bases match TRBD2. The CDR3 extends over 14 amino acids. In germline, CDR1 is LNHDA, CDR2 SQIVND (reference sequence). J gave up 5 bases and V 7 bases, and 4 bases lay outside the gene matches. CDR3 sequence (DNA): TGTGCCAGTACACTAGCGGGAGGCCGAGATACGCAGTATTTT. It encodes CASTLAGGRDTQYF.

The J gene is TRBJ2-4, the V gene TRBV10-3; 12 bases align to TRBD2. The V gene end was trimmed by 8 bases and the J gene end by 1 base; junction bases not matched to a gene: 3. This CDR3 region has 15 residues. Germline loops: CDR1 ENHRY, CDR2 SYGVKD. CDR3 nucleotide sequence: TGTGCCATCGGGGGGACTAGCGGGGCCAAAAACATTCAGTACTTC. This gives the protein CAIGGTSGAKNIQYF.

This chain connects TRBV6-2 or TRBV6-3 to TRBJ1-1; D unresolved. V gave up 3 bases and J gave up 2 bases, with 10 bases separating them. The CDR3 is 14 residues long. CDR1 is MNHEY, CDR2 SVGEGT, per germline. In DNA, the CDR3 is TGTGCCAGCAGTTATCTGACAACTAACACTGAAGCTTTCTTT. Its protein is CASSYLTTNTEAFF.

This rearrangement joins TRBV30 to TRBJ1-4; D is possibly TRBD1 (5 bases). This CDR3 has 13 amino acids. CDR1 and CDR2 from the germline V gene are GTSNPN and SVGIG (reference sequence). The ends were cut back, 2 bases at V and 7 bases at J, with 11 bases in the middle. CDR3 in DNA: TGTGCCTGGAGTTGGCAGGGATCTGAAAAACTGTTTTTT. Its translation: CAWSWQGSEKLFF.

As DNA, the CDR3 is TGTGCCAGCTACACCGACAGGAATCAGCCCCAGCATTTT. Translating it yields CASYTDRNQPQHF. V gene TRBV2 combines with J gene TRBJ1-5; D perhaps matches TRBD1 (6 bases). CDR1 is SNHLY and CDR2 is FYNNEI in the germline V gene. Trimming took off 8 bases at V and 4 bases at J, with 12 bases between the two ends. CDR3 length equals 13 residues.

V is TRBV19 and J is TRBJ1-2; a weak D match, TRBD1 (5 bases). The CDR3 loop spans 16 amino acids. The V and J ends lost 4 bases and 4 bases respectively, with 19 bases between them. The germline gives CDR1 LNHDA, CDR2 SQIVND (reference sequence). The CDR3 coding sequence is TGTGCCAGTAGTACATTCGACGCGGGGGGAATCTATGGCTACACCTTC. Translated: CASSTFDAGGIYGYTF.

The rearrangement uses TRBV27 and TRBJ1-2; TRBD1 might be the D (5 bases). The ends were cut back, 0 bases at V and 4 bases at J, with 12 bases in the middle. Germline CDR1 reads MNHEY; CDR2 reads SMNVEV (reference sequence). The CDR3 has 15 amino acids. CDR3 sequence: CASSLSGAGPYGYTF. The CDR3 coding sequence is TGTGCCAGCAGTTTATCCGGAGCAGGGCCCTATGGCTACACCTTC.

This clone was recorded once. Other DNA sequences of this sample code for an identical CDR3. The V call is TRBV7-3, the J call TRBJ2-7; 9 bases align to TRBD2. Germline assignment: CDR1 SGHTA and CDR2 FQGTGA. CDR3 size: 15 residues. The V and J ends lost 2 bases and 0 bases, in that order; junction bases with no gene match: 2. The CDR3 nucleotides are TGTGCCAGCAGCTTAGCGGGAGGGAGCTCCTACGAGCAGTACTTC. Translation gives CASSLAGGSSYEQYF.

The rearrangement joins TRBV9 to TRBJ2-2; 8 positions agree with TRBD2. The length of the CDR3 is 16 residues. The J segment lost 5 bases and the V segment lost 0 bases, leaving 6 bases of the junction unmatched. CDR1 SGDLS and CDR2 YYNGEE come from the germline V gene. The CDR3 loop reads CASSVAGGPSTGELFF. DNA for the CDR3: TGTGCCAGCAGCGTAGCGGGAGGGCCTAGTACCGGGGAGCTGTTTTTT. The complete variable domain, with remaining parts taken from reference TRBV9 and TRBJ2-2, reads DSGVTQTPKHLITATGQRVTLRCSPRSGDLSVYWYQQSLDQGLQFLIQYYNGEERAKGNILERFSAQQFPDLHSELNLSSLELGDSALYFCASSVAGGPSTGELFFGEGSRLTVL.